This T cell receptor beta chain comes out of a study of blood T cell repertoires in COVID-19. The wider study: COVID-19 samples, acute and convalescent, were from the United States, Italy and Spain. PBMCs, B-cell-depleted T cells, or T cells provided the cDNA or gDNA that made up the material.

V was cut by 5 bases and J by 2 bases, with 3 bases left in between. The CDR3 covers 11 residues. Germline V gives CDR1 MDHEN, CDR2 SYDVKM. Seattle patient enrollment occurred during active infection, with longitudinal follow-up thereafter. The authors' processing: Reference gene primer amplification gave nucleated cell count estimates. Produced via immunoSEQ multiplex PCR; TCRdb's table is partial and in-frame only. The V and J calls and the clone size are those of that table, but D and trimming were determined from the DNA. The sample lists about 320,000 clones, around nine tenths occurring once. The sequencing input was peripheral blood. The origin of this receptor is a woman in her twenties or thirties with COVID-19, enrolled during active disease. This rearrangement joins TRBV28 to TRBJ2-5; no reliable D call. For the CDR3, the DNA is TGTGCCAGCAGTACACAAGAGACCCAGTACTTC. It codes for CASSTQETQYF.